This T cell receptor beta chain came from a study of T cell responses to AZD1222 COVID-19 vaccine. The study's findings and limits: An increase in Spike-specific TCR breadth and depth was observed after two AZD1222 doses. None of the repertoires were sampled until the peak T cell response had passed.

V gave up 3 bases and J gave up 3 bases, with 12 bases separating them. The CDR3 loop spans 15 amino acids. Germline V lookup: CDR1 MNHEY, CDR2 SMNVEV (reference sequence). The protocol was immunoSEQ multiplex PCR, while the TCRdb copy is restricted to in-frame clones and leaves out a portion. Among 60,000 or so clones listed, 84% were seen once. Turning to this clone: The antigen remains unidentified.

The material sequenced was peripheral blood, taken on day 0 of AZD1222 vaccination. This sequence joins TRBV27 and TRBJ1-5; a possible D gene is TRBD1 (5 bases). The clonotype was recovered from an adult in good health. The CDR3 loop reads CASSFRGGANQPQHF. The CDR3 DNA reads TGTGCCAGCAGTTTCCGGGGCGGAGCCAATCAGCCCCAGCATTTT.